Reported below is one T cell receptor (beta chain). No antigen is known for it. PCR primers comprised 60 Vbeta and 13 Jbeta primers. Produced via immunoSEQ multiplex PCR; TCRdb's table is partial and in-frame only. The table includes 150,000 to 200,000 clones, 75% to 90% detected once. Germline assignment: CDR1 LNHDA and CDR2 SQIVND (reference sequence). This CDR3 contains 14 residues. Trimming cost V 6 bases and J 11 bases; bases outside gene matches: 10. The entry originates in a study of cytomegalovirus exposure and HLA in healthy donors. Study outcomes and limitations: By HLA locus, TCR association rates varied in a later analysis, with DRB1 showing the most and HLA-C the fewest.

This sequence originates from a young woman in good health and CMV-seronegative. The sample taken for sequencing was PBMCs. The chain carries TRBV19 and TRBJ1-1, with TRBD1 matching over 12 bases. CDR3 nucleotide sequence: TGTGCCAGTAGGGGGACAGGGGGCATCAAGAGGGCTTTCTTT. It codes for CASRGTGGIKRAFF.